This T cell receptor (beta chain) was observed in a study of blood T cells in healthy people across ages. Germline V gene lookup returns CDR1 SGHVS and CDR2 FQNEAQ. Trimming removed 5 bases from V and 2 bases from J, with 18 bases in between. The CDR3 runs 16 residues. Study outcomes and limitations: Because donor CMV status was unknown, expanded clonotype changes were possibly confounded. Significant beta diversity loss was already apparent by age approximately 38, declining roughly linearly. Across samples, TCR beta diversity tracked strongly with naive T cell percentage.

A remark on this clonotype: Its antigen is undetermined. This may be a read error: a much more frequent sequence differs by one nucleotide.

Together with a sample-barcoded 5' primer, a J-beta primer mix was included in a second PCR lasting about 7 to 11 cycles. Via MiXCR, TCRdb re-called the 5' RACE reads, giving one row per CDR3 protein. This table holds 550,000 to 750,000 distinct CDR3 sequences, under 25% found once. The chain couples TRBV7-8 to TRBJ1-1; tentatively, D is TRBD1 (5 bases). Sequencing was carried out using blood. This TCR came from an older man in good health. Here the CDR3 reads CASSLLSGRINTEAFF. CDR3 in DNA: TGTGCCAGCAGCCTACTATCGGGACGGATTAACACTGAAGCTTTCTTT.